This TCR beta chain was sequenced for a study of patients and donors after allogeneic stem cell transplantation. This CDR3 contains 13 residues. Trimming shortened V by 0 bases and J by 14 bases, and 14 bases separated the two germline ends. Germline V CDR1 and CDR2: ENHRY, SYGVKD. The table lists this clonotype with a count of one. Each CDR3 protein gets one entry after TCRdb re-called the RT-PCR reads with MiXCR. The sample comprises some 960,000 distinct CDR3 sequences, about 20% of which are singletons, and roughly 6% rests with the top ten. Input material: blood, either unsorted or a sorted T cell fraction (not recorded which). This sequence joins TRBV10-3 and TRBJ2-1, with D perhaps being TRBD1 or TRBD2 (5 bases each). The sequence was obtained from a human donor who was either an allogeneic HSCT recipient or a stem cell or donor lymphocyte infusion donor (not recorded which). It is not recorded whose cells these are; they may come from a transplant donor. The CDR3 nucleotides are TGTGCCATCAGTGAGTCTGTCCCCCTGGGGGAGTTCTTC. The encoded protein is CAISESVPLGEFF.